This is a list of T cell receptor beta chains from one sample in a study of tumor and adjacent non-tumor tissue in lung cancer. In TCRdb, the multiplex PCR reads were re-called with MiXCR into one record per CDR3 protein. The top ten clones hold 13% of a sample with tens of thousands of distinct CDR3 sequences, roughly 76% of them seen once. The sample was lung tumor tissue. The receptor source for this set is a woman aged 50 to 65 with non-small cell lung cancer. CDR3s include the opening cysteine and the closing phenylalanine or tryptophan. Fields, in order: D gene, clone size, V gene, J gene, CDR3 protein, CDR3 DNA. D genes are given only for firm matches. Clone size, where shown, is once, few, many, or a class for clones that have expanded.

>TRBD1|-|TRBV20-1|TRBJ1-4
CSASTGGTLEKLFF
TGCAGTGCATCGACAGGGGGAACTTTGGAAAAACTATTTTTT
>-|-|TRBV5-1|TRBJ2-5
CASTRDNFQETQYF
TGCGCCAGCACCAGGGACAACTTCCAAGAGACCCAGTACTTC
>TRBD2|-|TRBV5-6|TRBJ2-1
CASRPGGRRYNDQFF
TGTGCCAGTCGTCCGGGCGGGAGGAGGTACAATGATCAGTTCTTC
>-|-|TRBV4-1|TRBJ2-7
CASSQASNSYEQYF
TGCGCCAGTAGCCAAGCCTCTAACTCCTACGAGCAGTATTTC
>-|-|TRBV20-1|TRBJ2-5
CSVRVHNTQGQETQYF
TGCAGTGTCAGAGTACACAATACCCAGGGACAAGAGACCCAGTACTTC
>TRBD2|-|TRBV11-3|TRBJ2-1
CASSSRSGSPYNKQFF
TGTGCCAGCAGTTCCCGGAGCGGGAGTCCCTACAATAAGCAGTTCTTC
>-|-|TRBV11-1|TRBJ2-3
CASCFSVGSTGTRYF
TGTGCCAGCTGCTTCTCTGTGGGGTCCACAGGTACGCGGTATTTT
>-|-|TRBV6-5|TRBJ1-4
CASNRGEKLFF
TGTGCCAGTAATCGGGGGGAAAAACTGTTTTTT
>-|few|TRBV12-3/TRBV12-4|TRBJ2-3
CACSSVAESTDTQYF
TGTGCCTGCAGCTCAGTAGCAGAGAGCACAGATACGCAGTATTTT
>-|-|TRBV10-3|TRBJ1-6
CAISGNSGSPLHF
TGTGCCATCTCTGGGAATTCGGGGTCACCCCTCCACTTT
>-|-|TRBV7-3|TRBJ2-1
CASNSYLGEGQFF
TGTGCCAGCAACTCCTACCTAGGGGAAGGGCAGTTCTTC
>-|-|TRBV20-1|TRBJ2-3
CSATRLDTDTQYF
TGCAGTGCTACCCGACTAGACACAGATACGCAGTATTTT
>TRBD1|few|TRBV5-4|TRBJ2-1
CASSLEGQGAPGQFF
TGTGCCAGCAGCTTGGAGGGACAGGGGGCACCTGGGCAGTTCTTC
>TRBD1|few|TRBV7-2|TRBJ1-2
CATKPGGSYGYTF
TGTGCCACCAAACCAGGGGGATCCTATGGCTACACCTTC
>-|-|TRBV20-1|TRBJ1-2
CSVRDTIYGYTF
TGCAGTGTTAGAGATACGATCTATGGTTACACCTTC
>-|-|TRBV4-1|TRBJ2-7
CASSHEATNYEQYF
TGCGCCAGCAGCCATGAGGCCACTAACTACGAGCAATACTTC
>-|-|TRBV11-1|TRBJ2-7
CAISLGQDNSIYEQYF
TGTGCCATCAGTTTAGGTCAGGACAACTCCATCTACGAGCAGTACTTC
>-|-|TRBV20-1|TRBJ1-2
CSASDWALDGYNF
TGCAGTGCTTCGGACTGGGCCTTAGACGGCTACAACTTC
>-|few|TRBV11-3|TRBJ2-3
CASSLDPSTDTQYF
TGTGCCAGCAGTTTAGACCCCAGCACAGATACGCAGTATTTT
>TRBD1|-|TRBV7-8|TRBJ1-1
CASSSGTGDTEASF
TGTGCCAGCAGCTCAGGGACAGGGGACACTGAAGCTTCCTTT
>-|-|TRBV10-3|TRBJ2-3
CATSTGETSTDMQYF
TGTGCCACAAGTACAGGAGAAACTAGCACAGATATGCAGTATTTT
>-|-|TRBV4-2|TRBJ1-1
CASSQDTPGYTEAFF
TGTGCCAGCAGCCAAGATACACCGGGGTACACTGAAGCTTTCTTC
>-|-|TRBV6-5|TRBJ2-3
CASSKAYTQYF
TGTGCCAGCAGTAAGGCATATACGCAGTATTTT
>-|-|TRBV20-1|TRBJ2-1
CSAKRQLISYNEPFF
TGCAGTGCAAAAAGACAATTGATCTCCTACAATGAGCCGTTCTTC
>TRBD2|once|TRBV6-5|TRBJ2-7
CASSYSSGTPGEQYF
TGTGCCAGCAGTTACTCGAGCGGGACGCCTGGGGAGCAGTACTTC
>-|-|TRBV10-3|TRBJ2-2
CAIQDWRTNTGELFF
TGTGCCATCCAGGACTGGCGGACGAACACCGGGGAGCTATTTTTT
>-|many|TRBV5-8|TRBJ2-3
CASTVGHTQYF
TGTGCCAGCACCGTGGGACATACGCAGTATTTT
>-|-|TRBV6-5|TRBJ2-1
CVSSYSMIGEQFF
TGTGTCAGCAGTTACTCGATGATAGGCGAGCAGTTCTTC
>-|-|TRBV11-2|TRBJ2-5
CASSDAGIETQYF
TGTGCCAGCAGCGACGCAGGTATAGAAACCCAATACTTC
>-|-|TRBV20-1|TRBJ1-6
CSAQRIGVVSRAEQGSPLHF
TGCAGTGCTCAACGGATTGGGGTTGTGTCTCGGGCGGAGCAGGGATCACCTCTCCACTTT
>-|-|TRBV29-1|TRBJ2-3
CSVRGHGTVTQYF
TGCAGCGTTCGAGGGCATGGCACAGTTACGCAGTATTTT
>TRBD2|-|TRBV24-1|TRBJ2-2
CATSDHANRLAGEVTGELFF
TGTGCCACCAGTGATCACGCCAACCGACTAGCGGGAGAAGTCACTGGGGAGCTGTTTTTT
>TRBD1|-|TRBV6-1|TRBJ1-1
CDSRPGQRTTEVFF
TGTGACAGCAGACCGGGACAGAGAACAACTGAAGTTTTCTTT
>TRBD1|-|TRBV12-3/TRBV12-4|TRBJ2-2
CASGLKEGATGELFF
TGTGCCAGCGGTTTGAAAGAGGGGGCTACCGGGGAGCTGTTTTTT
>TRBD1|many|TRBV30|TRBJ2-3
CAFLRGTGITDTQYF
TGTGCCTTCTTGAGGGGGACAGGGATCACAGATACGCAGTATTTT
>-|-|TRBV11-2|TRBJ2-2
CASSLVGARTGELFF
TGTGCCAGCAGCTTAGTGGGAGCTCGAACCGGGGAGCTGTTTTTT
>-|-|TRBV6-2/TRBV6-3|TRBJ2-1
CASSLERDEQFF
TGTGCCAGCAGTTTAGAGAGGGATGAGCAGTTCTTC
>-|-|TRBV11-2|TRBJ2-7
CASSLYPSPSYEQYF
TGTGCCAGCAGCTTATATCCGAGTCCCTCCTATGAGCAGTATTTC
>-|-|TRBV6-2/TRBV6-3|TRBJ2-5
CATETLTRLGETQYF
TGTGCCACCGAGACCCTTACCCGACTCGGGGAGACCCAGTACTTT
>-|-|TRBV20-1|TRBJ1-2
CSAPPGGGGYGYAF
TGCAGTGCTCCGCCGGGGGGAGGAGGGTATGGATACGCCTTC
>TRBD1|once|TRBV11-3|TRBJ2-5
CVSSQDRTQETQYF
TGTGTCAGCAGCCAGGACAGGACCCAAGAGACCCAGTACTTC
>-|-|TRBV11-3|TRBJ2-1
CASSFRNGSSYNEQFF
TGTGCCAGCAGCTTCCGAAACGGGAGTTCCTACAATGAGCAGTTCTTC
>-|once|TRBV20-1|TRBJ2-5
CSASSLRGSQETQYF
TGCAGTGCTAGCAGCCTCCGGGGCAGCCAAGAGACCCAGTACTTC
>-|-|TRBV20-1|TRBJ2-2
CSARGIRQGTAGELFF
TGCAGTGCTAGAGGGATAAGGCAGGGGACTGCCGGGGAGCTGTTTTTT
>-|-|TRBV4-1|TRBJ1-2
CASSQRMYGYTF
TGCGCCAGCAGCCAAAGGATGTATGGCTACACGTTC